One sample yielded the 8 T cell receptor beta chains listed below, sequenced in a study of identical twins. TCRdb passed the 5' RACE reads through MiXCR, listing each CDR3 protein once. Here the sample spans about 700,000 distinct CDR3 sequences, 8.6% being singletons. Another study also made use of these data, one on yellow fever vaccine responses in identical twins.

What was sequenced was PBMCs. These receptors all come from a woman aged 18 to 35 in good health.

This clonotype was counted between two and nine times. The CDR3 DNA reads TGTGCCAGTAGTATTACGGCTAGCATCAATGAGCAGTTCTTC. Residues: CASSITASINEQFF. V usage is TRBV19 and J usage is TRBJ2-1, with TRBD2 as a possible D gene (5 bases). Per the germline V gene, CDR1 is LNHDA and CDR2 is SQIVND (reference sequence). The CDR3 spans 14 residues. Trimming pared 3 bases from V and 6 bases from J, leaving 12 bases between. Full variable domain (remainder filled in from reference TRBV19 and TRBJ2-1): DGGITQSPKYLFRKEGQNVTLSCEQNLNHDAMYWYRQDPGQGLRLIYYSQIVNDFQKGDIAEGYSVSREKKESFPLTVTSAQKNPTAFYLCASSITASINEQFFGPGTRLTVL.

This clonotype was seen a handful of times. V and J are TRBV9 and TRBJ2-1; unclear D gene. The CDR3 has 14 residues. Trimming removed 0 bases at V and 4 bases at J, with 8 bases between. From germline, CDR1 is SGDLS and CDR2 YYNGEE. The CDR3 loop reads CASSVGTVYNEQFF. Written as DNA, the CDR3 is TGTGCCAGCAGCGTAGGTACAGTTTACAATGAGCAGTTCTTC.

V and J are TRBV28 and TRBJ2-5; D not resolved. Germline V gene data show CDR1 as MDHEN and CDR2 as SYDVKM. The V end lost 6 bases, the J end lost 3 bases, and 17 bases lay between the germline ends. The CDR3 totals 15 residues. CDR3 nucleotides: TGTGCCAGCAGCATAGTTAGGATCCCGGAAGAGACCCAGTACTTC. Its translation: CASSIVRIPEETQYF.

There are many counts of this clonotype. The chain recombines TRBV10-3 with TRBJ2-3; D assignment may be TRBD1 or TRBD2 (5 bases each). Germline-derived CDR1 and CDR2 are ENHRY and SYGVKD. CDR3 length: 11 residues. V dropped 11 bases and J dropped 3 bases, with 9 bases sitting between them. CDR3 loop: CAVGTTDTQYF. In nucleotides, the CDR3 is TGTGCCGTGGGGACGACAGATACGCAGTATTTT.

The sample holds a few counts of this clonotype. V usage is TRBV20-1 and J usage is TRBJ1-1, with 9 bases aligning to TRBD1. Germline CDR1 is DFQATT and CDR2 is SNEGSKA (reference sequence). The J segment lost 10 bases and the V segment lost 0 bases, leaving 6 bases of the junction unmatched. The CDR3 extends over 13 amino acids. CDR3 sequence reads: CSARDPKDRGAFF. The CDR3 nucleotides read TGCAGTGCTAGAGACCCTAAGGACAGGGGAGCTTTCTTT.

In its sample, this clonotype was seen a few times. The rearrangement links TRBV6-1 to TRBJ1-4, with 7 bases lining up with TRBD1. CDR1 is MNHNS and CDR2 is SASEGT in the germline V gene. The CDR3 totals 16 residues. With V trimmed by 6 bases and J by 0 bases, 7 bases remained unmatched. The CDR3 is CASRTQGIATNEKLFF. DNA of the CDR3: TGTGCCAGCAGAACACAGGGGATCGCAACTAATGAAAAACTGTTTTTT.

The chain has TRBV20-1 and TRBJ2-7, with 7 bases identical to TRBD1. The CDR3 loop spans 13 amino acids. CDR1 DFQATT and CDR2 SNEGSKA come from the germline V gene (reference sequence). Unmatched junction bases numbered 7, after V lost 6 bases and J lost 2 bases. CDR3 sequence: CSAEDRSAYEQYF. In DNA, the CDR3 is TGCAGTGCAGAGGACAGGAGTGCCTACGAGCAGTACTTC.

This clonotype was picked up many times. This chain links TRBV5-6 with TRBJ2-3; D perhaps matches TRBD1 (5 bases). Between the trimmed V and J ends, which lost 5 bases and 4 bases, there was a span of 11 bases. This CDR3 has 13 amino acids. Germline CDR1 is SGHDT and CDR2 is YYEEEE. The CDR3 sequence: CASSSLGADTQYF. CDR3 DNA: TGTGCCAGCAGTTCTCTAGGGGCAGATACGCAGTATTTT.